These T cell receptor beta chains were read from a single sample in a study of blood T cell repertoires in COVID-19. Sequencing used immunoSEQ multiplex PCR; TCRdb keeps in-frame clones, though not all of them. Of approximately 75,000 clones in the sample, around 74% are singletons; the top ten hold 2.5% to 3%. Specimen: peripheral blood. These receptors came from a human donor with acute or convalescent COVID-19. The donor label of this sample is uncertain. CDR3s leave out the opening cysteine and the closing phenylalanine or tryptophan. Clone size is given for some rows only: seen once, a few or many times, or a class if the clone is expanded.

clone_size v_call cdr3_aa
NA TRBV7-3 ASSPSAQARYGYT
NA TRBV7-6 ASSTRTGGGEKLF
NA TRBV7-9 ASSPNTPAYEQY
NA TRBV18 ASSPPSYEQY
NA TRBV30 AWFPTGGADTQY
NA TRBV7-6 ASSPLQGSGNTIY
NA TRBV30 AWSPAGGGLGNEQF
NA TRBV4-1 ASSTYPDRVYGYT
NA TRBV5-1 ASSNAPIGTGGDAGQPQH
NA TRBV5-4 ASSLRTPYGYT
few TRBV19 ASRGGRDSYEQY
NA TRBV6-5 ASSYYRGGDEQF
NA TRBV28 ASSSQQGVHEKLF
NA TRBV6-5 ASSYRGYNQPQH
NA TRBV7-8 ASSKQGAGNSPLH
NA TRBV6-1 ASSEGQGAYQPQH
NA TRBV5-1 ASSSGVNYGYT
once TRBV15 ATSRESAGAPYEQY
NA TRBV29-1 SVGLQGLNGYT
NA TRBV5-1 ASSQGQHEKLF
NA TRBV13 ASSPTGTSYNEQF
NA TRBV18 ASSPPLFGSPYNEQF
NA TRBV3-1/TRBV3-2 ASSQAAGVDTQY
NA TRBV5-1 ASSLRENTEAF
NA TRBV5-8 ASSFSHEQF
NA TRBV4-2 ASSQVSTGGDEQF
NA TRBV12-3/TRBV12-4 ASTTLGNTIY
NA TRBV27 ASSSRLQGRRDEQY